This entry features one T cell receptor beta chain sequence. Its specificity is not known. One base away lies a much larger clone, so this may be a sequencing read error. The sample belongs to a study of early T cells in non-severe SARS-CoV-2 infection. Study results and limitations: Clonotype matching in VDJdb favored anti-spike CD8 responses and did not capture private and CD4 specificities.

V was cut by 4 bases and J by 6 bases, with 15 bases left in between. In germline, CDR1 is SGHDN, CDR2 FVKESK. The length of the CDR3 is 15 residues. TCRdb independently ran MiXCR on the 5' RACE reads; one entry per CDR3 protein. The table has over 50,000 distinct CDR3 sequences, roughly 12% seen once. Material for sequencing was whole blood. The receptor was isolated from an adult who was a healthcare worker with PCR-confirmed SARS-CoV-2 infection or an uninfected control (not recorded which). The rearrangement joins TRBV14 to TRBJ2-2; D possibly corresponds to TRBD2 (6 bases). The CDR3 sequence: CASSPGELVPGELFF. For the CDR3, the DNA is TGTGCCAGCAGCCCGGGGGAACTAGTCCCCGGGGAGCTGTTTTTT.